The 23 T cell receptor beta chains in this list originate from one sample, sequenced in a study of T cell clonality in common variable immunodeficiency. This table comes from immunoSEQ multiplex PCR, and its TCRdb copy is limited to in-frame clones, with some not included. The data show tens of thousands of clones, with none appearing a single time. Their antigen targets remain unknown. Study conclusions and caveats: Fewer deletions and N-nucleotide insertions were reportedly seen in common variable immunodeficiency TCR beta sequences.

The sequencing sample was made of peripheral blood mononuclear cells. All receptors derive from a human donor with common variable immunodeficiency.

This clone was counted between two and nine times. The read terminates 3 residues ahead of where the CDR3 ends, so the germline J gene completes it. This chain uses TRBV11-2 with TRBJ1-3, with D perhaps TRBD1 (5 bases). Germline V gives CDR1 SGHAT, CDR2 FQNNGV. The V gene lost 1 base and the J gene lost 4 bases, with 8 bases spanning the gap. CDR3 size: 14 residues. The part of the CDR3 DNA that was read is TGTGCCAGCAGCTTAGCCGGGGGAGGAAACACC. Its protein product is CASSLAGGGNT. The entire CDR3 is CASSLAGGGNTIYF.

This clone appeared a few times. The CDR3 extends 3 residues past the end of the read, so its final part is completed from the germline J gene. The chain carries TRBV2 and TRBJ2-7; D gene unclear. The CDR3 length is 13 residues. Germline CDR1 is SNHLY and CDR2 is FYNNEI. The V end was cut by 4 bases, the J end by 5 bases, with 12 bases between. The CDR3 bases that were read are TGTGCCAGCAGTGGATCCCTATCCGACGAG. Protein sequence: CASSGSLSDE. The full CDR3 reads CASSGSLSDEQYF.

This clone was counted many times. The read finishes 3 residues shy of the CDR3 end, and the germline J gene is used to complete it. The chain employs TRBV20-1 and TRBJ2-5, with TRBD2 identical over 7 bases. The CDR3 runs 14 residues. The V and J ends lost 6 bases and 4 bases, in that order; junction bases with no gene match: 11. Germline loops: CDR1 DFQATT, CDR2 SNEGSKA (reference sequence). Incomplete CDR3 DNA: TGCAGTGCCGATCCAGGACTAGTAAGAGAGACC. The encoded protein is CSADPGLVRET. In full, the CDR3 reads CSADPGLVRETQYF.

Remarks on this clone: Sequencing ends 3 residues short of the CDR3 end; the germline J gene provides the rest. This chain links TRBV19 with TRBJ2-7; tentatively, D is TRBD1 (7 bases). The CDR3 spans 16 residues. With 2 bases removed from V and 2 bases from J, the gap between germline ends came to 16 bases. Germline values: CDR1 LNHDA, CDR2 SQIVND (reference sequence). The CDR3: CASSILQGTRAYEQYF. The sequenced CDR3 bases are TGTGCCAGTAGTATACTACAGGGGACTCGTGCCTACGAG. Full variable domain (remainder filled in from reference TRBV19 and TRBJ2-7): DGGITQSPKYLFRKEGQNVTLSCEQNLNHDAMYWYRQDPGQGLRLIYYSQIVNDFQKGDIAEGYSVSREKKESFPLTVTSAQKNPTAFYLCASSILQGTRAYEQYFGPGTRLTVT.

This clone was seen many times. The read is 3 residues too short to cover the CDR3 end, so that end is filled in from the germline J gene. The gene calls are TRBV5-1 and TRBJ2-2, with 8 bases fitting TRBD1. There are 16 residues in the CDR3. After removal of 1 base from V and 4 bases from J, the junction contained 6 bases not matched to a gene. Germline V gene lookup returns CDR1 SGHRS and CDR2 YFSETQ. Here the CDR3 reads CASSLLDRASTGELFF. The CDR3 DNA, read in part, is TGCGCCAGCAGCTTGCTGGACAGGGCTTCCACCGGGGAG.

With respect to this clone: The CDR3 goes on 3 residues after the read ends, and that part is filled in from the germline J gene. The chain employs TRBV5-1 and TRBJ2-5, with 9 bases matching TRBD1. The J segment lost 0 bases and the V segment lost 4 bases, leaving 7 bases of the junction unmatched. Germline V gene data show CDR1 as SGHRS and CDR2 as YFSETQ. There are 16 residues in the CDR3. CDR3 bases read: TGCGCCAGCAGCGGGGGACAGGGCAAATACCAAGAGACC. Its protein is CASSGGQGKYQET. The whole CDR3 sequence is CASSGGQGKYQETQYF. The full variable domain, its missing parts supplied by reference TRBV5-1 and TRBJ2-5, is KAGVTQTPRYLIKTRGQQVTLSCSPISGHRSVSWYQQTPGQGLQFLFEYFSETQRNKGNFPGRFSGRQFSNSRSEMNVSTLELGDSALYLCASSGGQGKYQETQYFGPGTRLLVL.

This clone was observed a handful of times. Sequencing ends 3 residues short of the CDR3 end; the germline J gene provides the rest. The V gene is TRBV20-1, the J gene TRBJ2-7, with 9 bases fitting TRBD2. Germline V lookup: CDR1 DFQATT, CDR2 SNEGSKA (reference sequence). The CDR3 sequence is 15 residues long. With V trimmed by 1 base and J by 4 bases, 8 bases remained unmatched. The CDR3 spells CSARGPLAGKYEQYF. CDR3 DNA (partial): TGCAGTGCTAGAGGGCCCCTAGCGGGGAAATACGAG.

On this clone: The CDR3 is cut off 3 residues early in the read; its end comes from the germline J gene. The genes are TRBV2 and TRBJ1-6, with D perhaps matching TRBD1 (5 bases). Germline V gene sequence: CDR1 SNHLY, CDR2 FYNNEI. The V end was cut by 2 bases, the J end by 10 bases, with 15 bases between. The CDR3 is 15 residues long. The CDR3 reads CASSERGALGSPLHF. The DNA read from the CDR3 is TGTGCCAGCAGTGAAAGGGGTGCCCTGGGATCACCC.

Notes on this clone: The read comes to an end 3 residues before the CDR3 does, leaving the germline J gene to fill in the end. This CDR3 is also generated by other DNA sequences in the sample. V is TRBV19 and J is TRBJ2-2; D is ambiguous. The CDR3 extends over 18 amino acids. From germline, CDR1 is LNHDA and CDR2 SQIVND (reference sequence). Trimming cost V 0 bases and J 5 bases, with 19 bases left between them. The DNA read from the CDR3 is TGTGCCAGTAGTATAGATCTATCCAGGATTCCATCAACCGGGGAG. Protein product: CASSIDLSRIPSTGE. The full CDR3 sequence reads CASSIDLSRIPSTGELFF.

This clone has a handful of counts. From the germline J gene comes the end of the CDR3, since the read stops 3 residues before it. The genes are TRBV19 and TRBJ2-7, with TRBD1 identical over 8 bases. Germline V gene lookup returns CDR1 LNHDA and CDR2 SQIVND (reference sequence). V lost 5 bases to trimming and J lost 5 bases; unmatched junction nucleotides: 8. The length of the CDR3 is 14 residues. The CDR3 bases that were read are TGTGCCAGTAGTGCCCGGACAGGGAGAAACGAG. As protein: CASSARTGRNE. The entire CDR3 protein reads CASSARTGRNEQYF.

Note on this clone: The CDR3 end falls 3 residues outside the read, so it is completed with the germline J gene. The chain combines TRBV19 with TRBJ2-5, with 8 bases identical to TRBD2. CDR1 and CDR2 (germline): LNHDA, SQIVND (reference sequence). The CDR3 consists of 16 residues. Trimming removed 3 bases from V and 6 bases from J; junction bases left unmatched: 12. The CDR3 region is CASSIGGGRSNQTQYF. The covered CDR3 bases are TGTGCCAGTAGTATCGGGGGGGGAAGAAGCAATCAGACC.

The table lists this clone with many counts. From the germline J gene comes the end of the CDR3, since the read stops 3 residues before it. Within the sample, other DNA sequences also encode this same CDR3. The gene calls are TRBV29-1 and TRBJ2-7; the D is unclear. This CDR3 is built from 12 residues. V lost 3 bases and J 0 bases, leaving 6 bases between the germline ends. Germline V CDR1 and CDR2: SQVTM, ANQGSEA. The chain's CDR3 is CSVEVGSYEQYF. The DNA read from the CDR3 is TGCAGCGTTGAGGTCGGCTCCTACGAG.

On this clone itself: The DNA ends 3 residues before the CDR3 does, and the rest of the CDR3 is filled in from the germline J gene. The genes are TRBV7-8 and TRBJ2-5; 8 positions match TRBD2. CDR3 size: 17 residues. Losses at the gene ends were 3 bases for V and 4 bases for J; bases not matched to a gene: 13. Per germline, CDR1 SGHVS and CDR2 FQNEAQ. This chain's CDR3 is CASSFVLAGRTGETQYF. Incomplete CDR3 DNA: TGTGCCAGCAGCTTCGTTTTAGCGGGGAGAACGGGAGAGACC.

This clone came up a few times. The read terminates 3 residues ahead of where the CDR3 ends, so the germline J gene completes it. V and J are TRBV5-1 and TRBJ2-1; the D is unclear. The ends were cut back, 0 bases at V and 6 bases at J, with 13 bases in the middle. The CDR3 has 15 amino acids. Germline loops: CDR1 SGHRS, CDR2 YFSETQ. The part of the CDR3 DNA that was read is TGCGCCAGCAGCTTGGCTACCCAGAAGGGCAATGAG. Protein product: CASSLATQKGNE. From start to end, the CDR3 is CASSLATQKGNEQFF.

At least ten counts were recorded for this clone. The read terminates 3 residues before the CDR3 end, so the remaining end is supplied by the germline J gene. J is TRBJ2-3 and V is TRBV20-1, with 11 bases lining up with TRBD2. V shed 5 bases and J 6 bases; nucleotides not matched to a gene: 13. The CDR3 is 16 amino acids. Looked up from germline, CDR1 is DFQATT and CDR2 is SNEGSKA (reference sequence). Partial CDR3 DNA: TGCAGTGCTGCCCCTCTACTAGCGGGAGAATCCGATACG. It specifies CSAAPLLAGESDT. The entire CDR3 sequence reads CSAAPLLAGESDTQYF.

This clone was counted many times. Sequencing ends 3 residues short of the CDR3 end; the germline J gene provides the rest. This chain uses TRBV5-1 with TRBJ2-7; 9 nucleotides match TRBD1. CDR3 length: 15 amino acids. Trimming removed 4 bases from V and 5 bases from J; junction bases left unmatched: 10. The germline V gene has CDR1 SGHRS and CDR2 YFSETQ. The DNA read from the CDR3 is TGCGCCAGCAGCCCCTGGGACAGGGCATCCGACGAG. This encodes CASSPWDRASDE. The CDR3, in full, reads CASSPWDRASDEQYF.

This clone was observed a handful of times. The read gets to within 3 residues of the CDR3 end, and the germline J gene fills in the rest. The chain recombines TRBV19 with TRBJ2-1, with 11 bases aligning to TRBD2. Germline-derived CDR1 and CDR2 are LNHDA and SQIVND (reference sequence). The junction had 11 bases not matched to a gene; V was cut back by 7 bases and J by 0 bases. The CDR3 sequence is 18 residues long. The CDR3 sequence is CASNPGLADLSSYNEQFF. CDR3 DNA (partial): TGTGCCAGTAACCCGGGACTAGCGGATTTGAGCTCCTACAATGAG.

This clone was seen ten or more times. The read ends 3 residues early relative to the CDR3; the germline J gene fills the gap. The chain has TRBV30 and TRBJ1-6; 10 nucleotides align to TRBD1. J lost 10 bases, V lost 0 bases, and 3 bases had no gene match. Germline CDR1 reads GTSNPN; CDR2 reads SVGIG (reference sequence). The CDR3 runs to 14 residues. The DNA read from the CDR3 is TGTGCCTGGAGTGTGGACAGGGGGACATCACCC. Translated, it gives CAWSVDRGTSP. The CDR3 in its entirety is CAWSVDRGTSPLHF.

This clone was counted a few times. The CDR3 extends 3 residues past the end of the read, so its final part is completed from the germline J gene. V gene TRBV30 combines with J gene TRBJ2-1; 12 nucleotides align to TRBD2. Trimming cost V 3 bases and J 4 bases; bases outside gene matches: 4. This CDR3 contains 15 residues. The germline CDR1 and CDR2 sequences are GTSNPN and SVGIG (reference sequence). CDR3 DNA (partial): TGTGCCTGGAGACATACTAGCGGGGGGTACAATGAG. This translates into CAWRHTSGGYNE. The whole CDR3 protein reads CAWRHTSGGYNEQFF. Looking up the rest from reference TRBV30 and TRBJ2-1 gives the full variable domain: SQTIHQWPATLVQPVGSPLSLECTVEGTSNPNLYWYRQAAGRGLQLLFYSVGIGQISSEVPQNLSASRPQDRQFILSSKKLLLSDSGFYLCAWRHTSGGYNEQFFGPGTRLTVL.

This clone was counted at least ten times. The CDR3 reads CASSPTSEADTQYF. The covered CDR3 bases are TGTGCCAGCTCACCGACTAGCGAGGCAGATACG. The chain uses TRBV18 and TRBJ2-3; 8 bases agree with TRBD2. From the germline J gene comes the end of the CDR3, since the read stops 3 residues before it. V lost 3 bases to trimming and J lost 4 bases; unmatched junction nucleotides: 3. CDR3 length: 14 residues. Germline values: CDR1 KGHSH, CDR2 LQKENI.

To note about this clone: The DNA ends 3 residues before the CDR3 does, and the rest of the CDR3 is filled in from the germline J gene. The chain couples TRBV11-3 to TRBJ2-1; perhaps TRBD1 as D (5 bases). The V gene lost 5 bases and the J gene lost 3 bases, with 14 bases spanning the gap. Germline assignment: CDR1 SGHNT and CDR2 YENEEA. CDR3 size: 15 residues. The sequenced CDR3 bases are TGTGCCAGCAGCCCCACAGGAACAGTCTACAATGAG. Translating it yields CASSPTGTVYNE. The complete CDR3 sequence is CASSPTGTVYNEQFF.

The table lists this clone with a few counts. The CDR3 extends 3 residues past the end of the read, so its final part is completed from the germline J gene. This chain links TRBV30 with TRBJ1-6, with TRBD1 matching over 7 bases. The V gene end was trimmed by 0 bases and the J gene end by 7 bases; junction bases not matched to a gene: 3. Germline V gene lookup returns CDR1 GTSNPN and CDR2 SVGIG (reference sequence). This CDR3 has 14 amino acids. CDR3 loop: CAWSVGQENSPLHF. The sequenced CDR3 bases are TGTGCCTGGAGTGTAGGACAGGAGAATTCACCC.

Comment on this clone: The CDR3 goes on 3 residues after the read ends, and that part is filled in from the germline J gene. The chain recombines TRBV18 with TRBJ1-4, with D perhaps TRBD1 (5 bases). The V gene's germline CDR1 is KGHSH and CDR2 LQKENI. The CDR3 is made up of 15 amino acids. V was cut by 2 bases and J by 4 bases, with 11 bases left in between. The sequenced CDR3 bases are TGTGCCAGCTCACCAAGGGGTAGCAGTAATGAAAAA. Translation: CASSPRGSSNEK. The full CDR3 reads CASSPRGSSNEKLFF.